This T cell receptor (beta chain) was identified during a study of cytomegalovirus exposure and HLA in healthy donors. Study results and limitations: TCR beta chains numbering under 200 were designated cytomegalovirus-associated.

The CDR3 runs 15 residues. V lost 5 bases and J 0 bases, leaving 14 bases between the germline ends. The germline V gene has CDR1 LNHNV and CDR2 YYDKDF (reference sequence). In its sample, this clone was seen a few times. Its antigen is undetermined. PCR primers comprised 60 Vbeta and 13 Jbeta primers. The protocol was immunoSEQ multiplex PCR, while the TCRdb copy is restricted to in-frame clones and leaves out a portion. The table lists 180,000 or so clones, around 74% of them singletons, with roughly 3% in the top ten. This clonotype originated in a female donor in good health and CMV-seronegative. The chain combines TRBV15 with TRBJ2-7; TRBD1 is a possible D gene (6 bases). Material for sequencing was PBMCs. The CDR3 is CATSAKTGSSYEQYF. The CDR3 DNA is TGTGCCACCAGCGCAAAGACAGGTAGCTCCTACGAGCAGTACTTC. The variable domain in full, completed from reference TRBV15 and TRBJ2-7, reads DAMVIQNPRYQVTQFGKPVTLSCSQTLNHNVMYWYQQKSSQAPKLLFHYYDKDFNNEADTPDNFQSRRPNTSFCFLDIRSPGLGDTAMYLCATSAKTGSSYEQYFGPGTRLTVT.